This T cell receptor beta chain was recovered during a study of CD8 T cells in ankylosing spondylitis. TCRdb itself ran the 5' RACE reads through MiXCR, one entry per CDR3 protein. The profile shows about 160,000 distinct CDR3 sequences, around 43% of them singletons. V was clipped by 4 bases and J by 5 bases; unmatched bases: 6. The CDR3 loop spans 14 amino acids. The germline CDR1 and CDR2 sequences are MNHNS and SASEGT. Study-wide findings and caveats: The authors reported significant enrichment of disease-linked clones in matched ankylosing spondylitis synovial fluid.

This clonotype occurred a few times. Its cognate antigen is unknown. The receptor was derived from a male donor with ankylosing spondylitis. The genes are TRBV6-1 and TRBJ1-2; 8 nucleotides line up with TRBD1. The sequenced sample was synovial fluid, either unsorted or a sorted T cell fraction (not recorded which). This CDR3 is CASSGTGFAYGYTF. CDR3 bases: TGTGCCAGCAGTGGGACAGGGTTTGCGTATGGCTACACCTTC.